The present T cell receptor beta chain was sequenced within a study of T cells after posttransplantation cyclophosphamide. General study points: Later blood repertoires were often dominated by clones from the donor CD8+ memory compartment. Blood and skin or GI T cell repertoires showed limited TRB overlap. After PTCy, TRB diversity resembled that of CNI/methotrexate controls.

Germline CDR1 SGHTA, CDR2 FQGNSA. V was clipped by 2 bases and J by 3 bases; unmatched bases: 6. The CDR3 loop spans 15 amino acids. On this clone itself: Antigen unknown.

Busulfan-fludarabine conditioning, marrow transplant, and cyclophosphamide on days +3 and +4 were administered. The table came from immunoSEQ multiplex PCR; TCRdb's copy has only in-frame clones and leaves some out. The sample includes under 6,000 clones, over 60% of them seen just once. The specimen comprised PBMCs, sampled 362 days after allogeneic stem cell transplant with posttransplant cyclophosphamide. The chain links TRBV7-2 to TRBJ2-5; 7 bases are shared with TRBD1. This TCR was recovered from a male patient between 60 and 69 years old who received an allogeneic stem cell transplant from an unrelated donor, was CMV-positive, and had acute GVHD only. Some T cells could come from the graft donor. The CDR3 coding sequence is TGTGCCAGCAGCTTAAGTTCAGGGGGAAAAGAGACCCAGTACTTC. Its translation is CASSLSSGGKETQYF.